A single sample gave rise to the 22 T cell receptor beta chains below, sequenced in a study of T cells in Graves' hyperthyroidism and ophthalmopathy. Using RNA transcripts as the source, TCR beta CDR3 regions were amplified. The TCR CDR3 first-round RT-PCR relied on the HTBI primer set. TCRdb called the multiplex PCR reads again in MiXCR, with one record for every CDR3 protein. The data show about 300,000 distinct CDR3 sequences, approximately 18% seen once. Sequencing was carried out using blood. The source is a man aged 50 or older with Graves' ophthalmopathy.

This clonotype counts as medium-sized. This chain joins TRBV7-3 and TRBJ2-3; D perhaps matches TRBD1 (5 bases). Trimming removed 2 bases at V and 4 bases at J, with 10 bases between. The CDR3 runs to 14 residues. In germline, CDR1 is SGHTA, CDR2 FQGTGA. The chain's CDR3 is CASSLSSGSDTQYF. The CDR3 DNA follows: TGTGCCAGCAGCTTATCATCAGGGTCAGATACGCAGTATTTT.

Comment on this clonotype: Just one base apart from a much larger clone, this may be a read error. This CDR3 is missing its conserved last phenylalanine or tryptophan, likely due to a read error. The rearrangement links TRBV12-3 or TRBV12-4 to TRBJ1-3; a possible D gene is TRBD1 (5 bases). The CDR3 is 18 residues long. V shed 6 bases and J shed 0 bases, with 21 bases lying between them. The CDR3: CASRRPGALSVSGNTIYL. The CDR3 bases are TGTGCCAGCAGACGCCCCGGGGCCCTCAGCGTCTCTGGAAACACCATATATCTT.

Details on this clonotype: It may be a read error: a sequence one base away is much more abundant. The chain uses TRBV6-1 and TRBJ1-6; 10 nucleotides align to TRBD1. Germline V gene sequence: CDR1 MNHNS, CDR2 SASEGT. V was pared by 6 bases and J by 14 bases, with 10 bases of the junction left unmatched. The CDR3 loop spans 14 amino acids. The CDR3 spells CASRDRQGAMALHF. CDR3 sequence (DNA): TGTGCCAGCAGGGACAGACAGGGGGCGATGGCCCTCCACTTT.

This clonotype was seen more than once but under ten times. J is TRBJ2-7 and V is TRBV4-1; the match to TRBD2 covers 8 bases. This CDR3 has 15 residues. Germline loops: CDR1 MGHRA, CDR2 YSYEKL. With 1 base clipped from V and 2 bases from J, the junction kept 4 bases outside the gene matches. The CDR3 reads CASSQAETSAYEQYF. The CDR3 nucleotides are TGCGCCAGCAGCCAAGCAGAGACTAGCGCCTACGAGCAGTACTTC.

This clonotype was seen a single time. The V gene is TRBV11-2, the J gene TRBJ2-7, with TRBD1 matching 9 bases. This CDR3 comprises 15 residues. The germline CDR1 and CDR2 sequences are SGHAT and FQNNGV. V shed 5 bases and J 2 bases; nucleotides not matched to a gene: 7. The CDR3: CASSPGTGLPYEQYF. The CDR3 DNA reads TGTGCCAGCAGCCCTGGGACAGGGTTACCCTACGAGCAGTACTTC.

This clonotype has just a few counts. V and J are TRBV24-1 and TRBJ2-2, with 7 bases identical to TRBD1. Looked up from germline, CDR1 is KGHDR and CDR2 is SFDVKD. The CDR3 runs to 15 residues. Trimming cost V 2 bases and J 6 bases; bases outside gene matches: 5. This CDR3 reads CATSDSPGQAGELFF. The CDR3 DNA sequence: TGTGCCACCAGTGATTCCCCCGGACAGGCCGGGGAGCTGTTTTTT.

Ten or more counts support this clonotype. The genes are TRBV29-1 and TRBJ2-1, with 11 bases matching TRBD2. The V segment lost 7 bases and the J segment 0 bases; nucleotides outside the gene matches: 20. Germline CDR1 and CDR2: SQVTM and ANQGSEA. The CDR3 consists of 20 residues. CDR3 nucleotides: TGCAGCGCCCAGGGACTAGCGGCCCCGTCCCCCCTGAGCTCCTACAATGAGCAGTTCTTC. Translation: CSAQGLAAPSPLSSYNEQFF.

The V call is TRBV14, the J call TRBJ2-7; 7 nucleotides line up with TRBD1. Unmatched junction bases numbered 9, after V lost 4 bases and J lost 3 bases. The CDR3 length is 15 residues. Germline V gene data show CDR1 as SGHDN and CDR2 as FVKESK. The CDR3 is CASSPSGTVFYEQYF. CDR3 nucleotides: TGTGCCAGCAGCCCGTCCGGGACAGTCTTCTACGAGCAGTACTTC.

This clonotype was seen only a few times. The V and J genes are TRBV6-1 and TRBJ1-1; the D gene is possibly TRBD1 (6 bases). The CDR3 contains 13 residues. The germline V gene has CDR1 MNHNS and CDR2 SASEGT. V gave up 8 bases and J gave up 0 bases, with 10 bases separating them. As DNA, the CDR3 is TGTGCCAGCCGGGACAACTTGAACACTGAAGCTTTCTTT. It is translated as CASRDNLNTEAFF.

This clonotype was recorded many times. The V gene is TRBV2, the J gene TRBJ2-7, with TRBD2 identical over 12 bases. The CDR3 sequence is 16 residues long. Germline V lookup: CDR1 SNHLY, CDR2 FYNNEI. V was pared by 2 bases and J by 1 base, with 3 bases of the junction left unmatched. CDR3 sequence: CASSELAGGPSYEQYF. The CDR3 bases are TGTGCCAGCAGTGAACTAGCGGGAGGGCCTTCCTACGAGCAGTACTTC. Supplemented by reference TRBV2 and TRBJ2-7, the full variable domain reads EPEVTQTPSHQVTQMGQEVILRCVPISNHLYFYWYRQILGQKVEFLVSFYNNEISEKSEIFDDQFSVERPDGSNFTLKIRSTKLEDSAMYFCASSELAGGPSYEQYFGPGTRLTVT.

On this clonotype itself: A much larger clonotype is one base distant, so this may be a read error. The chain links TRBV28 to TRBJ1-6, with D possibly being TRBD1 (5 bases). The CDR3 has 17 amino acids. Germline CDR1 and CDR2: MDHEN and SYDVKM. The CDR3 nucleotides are TGTGCCAGCAGCACTCCCGGGAGGGGAGGTAGAAATTCACCCCCCCACTTT. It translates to CASSTPGRGGRNSPPHF.

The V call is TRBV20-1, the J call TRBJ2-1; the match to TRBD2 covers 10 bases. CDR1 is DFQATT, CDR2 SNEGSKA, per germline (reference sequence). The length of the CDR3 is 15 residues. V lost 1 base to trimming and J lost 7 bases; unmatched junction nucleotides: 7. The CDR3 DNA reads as TGCAGTGCTAGAGCCGGGACTAGCGCAACGAATGAGCAGTTCTTC. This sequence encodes CSARAGTSATNEQFF.

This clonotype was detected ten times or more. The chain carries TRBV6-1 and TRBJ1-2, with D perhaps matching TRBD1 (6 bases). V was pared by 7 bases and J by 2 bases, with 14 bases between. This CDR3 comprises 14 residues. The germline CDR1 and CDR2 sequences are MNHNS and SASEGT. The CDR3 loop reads CASTPAGVNYGYTF. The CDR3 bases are TGTGCCAGCACTCCCGCAGGGGTAAACTATGGCTACACCTTC.

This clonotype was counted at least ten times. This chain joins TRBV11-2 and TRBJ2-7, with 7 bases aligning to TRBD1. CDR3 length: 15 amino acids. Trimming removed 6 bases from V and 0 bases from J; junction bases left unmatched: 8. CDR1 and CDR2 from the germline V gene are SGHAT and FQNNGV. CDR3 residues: CASSLQGTRSYEQYF. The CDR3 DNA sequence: TGTGCCAGCAGTTTACAGGGGACACGCTCCTACGAGCAGTACTTC.

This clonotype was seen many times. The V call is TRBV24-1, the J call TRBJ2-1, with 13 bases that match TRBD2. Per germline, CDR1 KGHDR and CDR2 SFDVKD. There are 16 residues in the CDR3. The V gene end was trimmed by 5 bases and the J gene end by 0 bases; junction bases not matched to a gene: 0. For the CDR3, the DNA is TGTGCCACCAGTGGGACTAGCGGGAGCTCCTACAATGAGCAGTTCTTC. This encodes CATSGTSGSSYNEQFF.

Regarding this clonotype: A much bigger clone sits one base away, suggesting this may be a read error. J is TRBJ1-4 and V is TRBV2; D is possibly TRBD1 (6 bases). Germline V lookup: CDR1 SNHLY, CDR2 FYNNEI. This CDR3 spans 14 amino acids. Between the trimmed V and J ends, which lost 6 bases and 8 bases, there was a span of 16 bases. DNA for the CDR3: TGTGCCAGCAGCGTACAGGGAATTGTGGAAAAACTGTTTTTT. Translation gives CASSVQGIVEKLFF.

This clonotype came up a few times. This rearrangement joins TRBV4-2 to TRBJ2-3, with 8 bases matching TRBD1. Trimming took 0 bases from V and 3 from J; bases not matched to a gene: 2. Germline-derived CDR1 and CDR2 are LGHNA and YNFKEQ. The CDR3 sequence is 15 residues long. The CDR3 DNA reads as TGTGCCAGCAGCCAAGAGCAGGGGGCAACAGATACGCAGTATTTT. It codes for CASSQEQGATDTQYF.

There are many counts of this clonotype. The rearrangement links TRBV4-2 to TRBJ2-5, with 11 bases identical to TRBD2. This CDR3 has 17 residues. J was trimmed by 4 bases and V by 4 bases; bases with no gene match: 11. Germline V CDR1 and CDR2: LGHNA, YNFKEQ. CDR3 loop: CASSLQAPTSGGETQYF. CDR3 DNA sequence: TGTGCCAGCAGCCTTCAAGCCCCTACTAGCGGGGGAGAGACCCAGTACTTC.

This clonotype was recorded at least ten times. CDR3 DNA: TGCAGTGCCTGCTCGGCGCGGGGATCCTACGAGCAGTACTTC. Its protein product is CSACSARGSYEQYF. This chain links TRBV20-1 with TRBJ2-7, with D perhaps matching TRBD2 (6 bases). Germline V gene sequence: CDR1 DFQATT, CDR2 SNEGSKA (reference sequence). This CDR3 has 14 amino acids. V dropped 6 bases and J dropped 1 base, with 16 bases sitting between them.

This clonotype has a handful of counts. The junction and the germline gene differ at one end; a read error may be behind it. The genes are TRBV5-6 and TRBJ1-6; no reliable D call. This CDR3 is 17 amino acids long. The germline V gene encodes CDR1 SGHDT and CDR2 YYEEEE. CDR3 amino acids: CTSSLGVLSSYNSPLHF. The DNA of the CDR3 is TGTACCAGCAGCTTGGGAGTCCTCAGCTCCTATAATTCACCCCTCCACTTT.

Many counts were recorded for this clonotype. Here the CDR3 DNA reads TGCGCCAGCAGCTTGGAACTGAACACTGAAGCTTTCTTT. Its translation is CASSLELNTEAFF. The chain carries TRBV5-1 and TRBJ1-1; no reliable D call. The germline V and J ends were trimmed by 0 bases and 0 bases, with 3 bases remaining between them. The germline V gene encodes CDR1 SGHRS and CDR2 YFSETQ. The CDR3 has 13 residues.

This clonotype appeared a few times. The chain's CDR3 is CSARGRRANPNYGYTF. CDR3 in DNA: TGCAGTGCTAGAGGTCGCCGGGCCAATCCTAACTATGGCTACACCTTC. This chain connects TRBV20-1 to TRBJ1-2; D is undetermined. Germline V CDR1 and CDR2: DFQATT, SNEGSKA (reference sequence). Trimming left V 1 base short and J 0 bases short, with 15 bases between. The CDR3 has 16 amino acids.